The 32 T cell receptor beta chains reported below all come from one sample, sequenced in a study of T cell responses to AZD1222 COVID-19 vaccine. Only in-frame clones appear in the TCRdb table, and some are missing; sequencing was by immunoSEQ multiplex PCR. Of 75,000 to 85,000 clones in the sample, roughly nine tenths were seen once. Material: peripheral blood, obtained 28 days after the second AZD1222 dose. The receptors stem from an adult who received the AZD1222 COVID-19 vaccine.

V gene TRBV12-3 or TRBV12-4 combines with J gene TRBJ2-4, with D perhaps TRBD1 (6 bases). V lost 3 bases and J 7 bases, leaving 10 bases between the germline ends. This CDR3 has 13 amino acids. The DNA for the CDR3 is TGTGCCAGCAGTTTGGCAGGGGAGAACATTCAGTACTTC. Translation gives CASSLAGENIQYF.

CDR3 in amino acids: CSVHGQGTEAFF. DNA of the CDR3: TGCAGCGTTCACGGGCAGGGTACTGAAGCTTTCTTT. This rearrangement joins TRBV29-1 to TRBJ1-1; a possible D gene is TRBD1 (5 bases). The CDR3 extends over 12 amino acids. Trimming removed 5 bases from V and 5 bases from J, with 12 bases in between. CDR1 and CDR2 (germline): SQVTM, ANQGSEA. Filled out from reference TRBV29-1 and TRBJ1-1, the complete variable domain reads SAVISQKPSRDICQRGTSLTIQCQVDSQVTMMFWYRQQPGQSLTLIATANQGSEATYESGFVIDKFPISRPNLTFSTLTVSNMSPEDSSIYLCSVHGQGTEAFFGQGTRLTVV.

The chain couples TRBV7-2 to TRBJ2-5; 13 bases map to TRBD2. Germline CDR1 reads SGHTA; CDR2 reads FQGNSA. The CDR3 extends over 16 amino acids. Trimming took 5 bases from V and 5 from J; bases not matched to a gene: 8. CDR3 region: CASSPTSGGAWETQYF. In nucleotides, the CDR3 is TGTGCCAGCAGCCCAACTAGCGGGGGGGCCTGGGAGACCCAGTACTTC.

This clone was seen only a few times. V usage is TRBV24-1 and J usage is TRBJ2-1; D might be TRBD1 (6 bases). Germline assignment: CDR1 KGHDR and CDR2 SFDVKD. The CDR3 consists of 16 residues. With 5 bases removed from V and 6 bases from J, the gap between germline ends came to 19 bases. CDR3 sequence (DNA): TGTGCCACCAGTGTCCTTCGAGGGGGACGCGCCAATGAGCAGTTCTTC. This gives the protein CATSVLRGGRANEQFF.

The chain links TRBV3-1 (or the pseudogene TRBV3-2) to TRBJ2-3, with 14 positions matching TRBD2. The CDR3 consists of 17 residues. The V gene end was trimmed by 1 base and the J gene end by 2 bases; junction bases not matched to a gene: 2. CDR1 is LGHDT and CDR2 is YNNKEL in the germline V gene (reference sequence). Written as DNA, the CDR3 is TGTGCCAGCAGCCAAGCGGGACTAGCGGGGGTCACAGATACGCAGTATTTT. It translates to CASSQAGLAGVTDTQYF.

The table lists this clone with a few counts. This chain uses TRBV4-1 with TRBJ1-4; the D gene is possibly TRBD1 (5 bases). Germline CDR1 is MGHRA and CDR2 is YSYEKL. Trimming removed 3 bases from V and 8 bases from J, with 13 bases in between. This CDR3 comprises 14 residues. CDR3 nucleotides: TGCGCCAGCAGCCACGGACAAGGGCGAGAAAAACTGTTTTTT. It yields the protein CASSHGQGREKLFF.

The gene calls are TRBV18 and TRBJ1-2; 7 bases map to TRBD1. The CDR3 is made up of 14 amino acids. J was trimmed by 2 bases and V by 3 bases; bases with no gene match: 3. Germline CDR1 and CDR2: KGHSH and LQKENI. Here the CDR3 reads CASSPDRENYGYTF. CDR3 sequence (DNA): TGTGCCAGCTCACCCGACAGGGAGAACTATGGCTACACCTTC.

The chain has TRBV18 and TRBJ2-2; D is possibly TRBD1 or TRBD2 (5 bases each). The germline V gene has CDR1 KGHSH and CDR2 LQKENI. This CDR3 contains 15 residues. V lost 8 bases and J 4 bases, leaving 17 bases between the germline ends. CDR3 loop: CASPTTRDLTGELFF. As DNA, the CDR3 is TGTGCCAGCCCTACCACACGGGACCTCACCGGGGAGCTGTTTTTT.

This chain joins TRBV18 and TRBJ1-2, with no clear D. The germline V and J ends were trimmed by 3 bases and 1 base, with 12 bases remaining between them. There are 15 residues in the CDR3. CDR1 and CDR2 from the germline V gene are KGHSH and LQKENI. CDR3 region: CASSPPSGLNYGYTF. The CDR3 DNA reads TGTGCCAGCTCACCGCCGAGCGGACTTAACTATGGCTACACCTTC.

This clone was seen a few times. The J gene is TRBJ2-5, the V gene TRBV21-1; TRBD1, the table's D call, lacks a check against the DNA. TRBV21-1 is a known pseudogene. This CDR3 is 14 amino acids long. CDR3: CASTSNRGQETQYF. The CDR3 region has the DNA TGTGCCAGCACCTCCAACAGGGGCCAAGAGACCCAGTACTTC.

This chain connects TRBV11-2 to TRBJ2-3; D unclear. Looked up from germline, CDR1 is SGHAT and CDR2 is FQNNGV. Trimming removed 1 base from V and 2 bases from J, with 7 bases in between. The CDR3 runs 14 residues. CDR3: CASSLAGYTDTQYF. DNA of the CDR3: TGTGCCAGCAGCTTAGCGGGCTACACAGATACGCAGTATTTT.

The chain uses TRBV28 and TRBJ2-5, with TRBD1 matching 7 bases. The length of the CDR3 is 13 residues. CDR1 is MDHEN and CDR2 is SYDVKM in the germline V gene. Trimming at V came to 5 bases and at J to 6 bases, leaving 6 bases not matched to a gene. CDR3 coding DNA: TGTGCCAGCAGTCGACAGGGCAGAAAGACCCAGTACTTC. The encoded protein is CASSRQGRKTQYF.

This sequence joins TRBV6-5 and TRBJ1-5; D is unresolved. CDR3 length: 11 residues. The germline gives CDR1 MNHEY, CDR2 SVGAGI. V was pared by 6 bases and J by 9 bases, with 9 bases between. In DNA, the CDR3 is TGTGCCAGCAGCCCCGCAGGGCCCCAGCATTTT. Translation: CASSPAGPQHF.

The gene calls are TRBV7-9 and TRBJ1-6; 7 bases line up with TRBD1. V was pared by 5 bases and J by 8 bases, with 6 bases of the junction left unmatched. Germline-derived CDR1 and CDR2 are SEHNR and FQNEAQ (reference sequence). CDR3 length: 14 amino acids. The CDR3 bases are TGTGCCAGCAGCGTAACAGGGGTCGATTCACCCCTCCACTTT. Protein sequence: CASSVTGVDSPLHF. Looking up the rest from reference TRBV7-9 and TRBJ1-6 gives the full variable domain: DTGVSQNPRHKITKRGQNVTFRCDPISEHNRLYWYRQTLGQGPEFLTYFQNEAQLEKSRLLSDRFSAERPKGSFSTLEIQRTEQGDSAMYLCASSVTGVDSPLHFGNGTRLTVT.

J is TRBJ1-5 and V is TRBV15, with a weak D call TRBD1 (5 bases). Per the germline V gene, CDR1 is LNHNV and CDR2 is YYDKDF (reference sequence). This CDR3 region has 15 residues. V lost 4 bases, J lost 1 base, and 11 bases lay in between. Here the CDR3 DNA reads TGTGCCACCAGCACAACACGGGACAGCAATCAGCCCCAGCATTTT. This codes for CATSTTRDSNQPQHF.

This clone was detected only a few times. V and J are TRBV19 and TRBJ1-3; the D is unclear. V lost 7 bases and J 3 bases, leaving 10 bases between the germline ends. From germline, CDR1 is LNHDA and CDR2 SQIVND (reference sequence). There are 13 residues in the CDR3. The CDR3 DNA reads as TGTGCCAGTACCCCGGCCCTTGGAAACACCATATATTTT. Amino acid sequence: CASTPALGNTIYF.

This chain links TRBV4-2 with TRBJ2-1; D call uncertain. Deletions cut 4 bases from V and 3 bases from J, with 4 bases between. Germline lookup yields CDR1 LGHNA and CDR2 YNFKEQ. This CDR3 is built from 12 residues. The CDR3 sequence: CASSLLYNEQFF. In DNA, the CDR3 is TGTGCCAGCAGCCTCCTCTACAATGAGCAGTTCTTC.

The rearrangement links TRBV7-9 to TRBJ2-5, with D unclear. V was clipped by 1 base and J by 1 base, with 10 bases between them. This CDR3 contains 15 residues. CDR1 is SEHNR, CDR2 FQNEAQ, per germline (reference sequence). CDR3 in amino acids: CASSLGSTIQETQYF. In DNA, the CDR3 is TGTGCCAGCAGCTTAGGGTCGACAATCCAAGAGACCCAGTACTTC.

The V gene is TRBV7-6, the J gene TRBJ1-2; tentatively, D is TRBD1 (6 bases). Per germline, CDR1 SGHVS and CDR2 FNYEAQ. Trimming pared 0 bases from V and 3 bases from J, leaving 11 bases between. The CDR3 runs to 15 residues. CDR3 region: CASSLAAGVDYGYTF. CDR3 bases: TGTGCCAGCAGCTTAGCCGCAGGGGTGGACTATGGCTACACCTTC.

J is TRBJ1-6 and V is TRBV19, with D possibly being TRBD1 (6 bases). V lost 10 bases and J lost 5, with 18 bases in between. There are 15 residues in the CDR3. In germline, CDR1 is LNHDA, CDR2 SQIVND (reference sequence). CDR3 loop: CATNLGTRDNSPLHF. CDR3 nucleotides: TGTGCCACAAACCTCGGGACAAGGGATAATTCACCCCTCCACTTT. The full variable domain, with the rest looked up from reference TRBV19 and TRBJ1-6, is DGGITQSPKYLFRKEGQNVTLSCEQNLNHDAMYWYRQDPGQGLRLIYYSQIVNDFQKGDIAEGYSVSREKKESFPLTVTSAQKNPTAFYLCATNLGTRDNSPLHFGNGTRLTVT.

V gene TRBV7-6 combines with J gene TRBJ1-5; D is possibly TRBD1 (6 bases). V gave up 1 base and J gave up 0 bases, with 10 bases separating them. From germline, CDR1 is SGHVS and CDR2 FNYEAQ. CDR3 length: 16 residues. The CDR3 DNA reads as TGTGCCAGCAGCTTAGGGAGGGGGTATAGCAATCAGCCCCAGCATTTT. This sequence encodes CASSLGRGYSNQPQHF.

The chain joins TRBV18 to TRBJ1-1, with D perhaps matching TRBD1 (6 bases). The CDR3 has 14 residues. The germline V gene encodes CDR1 KGHSH and CDR2 LQKENI. Trimming took 3 bases from V and 3 from J, leaving 11 bases between them. The DNA for the CDR3 is TGTGCCAGCTCACCGACGGACAGCGACACTGAAGCTTTCTTT. Amino acid sequence: CASSPTDSDTEAFF.

This clone showed up just once. The V call is TRBV7-3, the J call TRBJ1-6; maybe TRBD1 (5 bases). V was shortened by 1 base and J by 7 bases, with 14 bases between the two germline ends. The germline CDR1 and CDR2 sequences are SGHTA and FQGTGA. The CDR3 contains 16 residues. The CDR3 region is CASSLMGQGTNSPLHF. The DNA for the CDR3 is TGTGCCAGCAGCTTAATGGGGCAGGGCACGAATTCACCCCTCCACTTT. Combining the CDR3 with reference TRBV7-3 and TRBJ1-6 gives the whole variable domain GAGVSQTPSNKVTEKGKYVELRCDPISGHTALYWYRQSLGQGPEFLIYFQGTGAADDSGLPNDRFFAVRPEGSVSTLKIQRTERGDSAVYLCASSLMGQGTNSPLHFGNGTRLTVT.

V and J are TRBV19 and TRBJ2-2, with D unresolved. V shed 7 bases and J shed 3 bases, with 9 bases lying between them. The germline CDR1 and CDR2 sequences are LNHDA and SQIVND (reference sequence). The CDR3 loop spans 13 amino acids. The CDR3 spells CASNQRDTGELFF. For the CDR3, the DNA is TGTGCCAGTAACCAGAGAGACACCGGGGAGCTGTTTTTT. Full variable domain (rest looked up from reference TRBV19 and TRBJ2-2): DGGITQSPKYLFRKEGQNVTLSCEQNLNHDAMYWYRQDPGQGLRLIYYSQIVNDFQKGDIAEGYSVSREKKESFPLTVTSAQKNPTAFYLCASNQRDTGELFFGEGSRLTVL.

The chain couples TRBV9 to TRBJ1-2; the D is unclear. Germline values: CDR1 SGDLS, CDR2 YYNGEE. V lost 3 bases and J 2 bases, leaving 8 bases between the germline ends. This CDR3 region has 13 residues. This chain's CDR3 is CASSADRNYGYTF. The CDR3 nucleotides are TGTGCCAGCAGCGCGGACCGAAACTATGGCTACACCTTC.

The count of this clone is one. V is TRBV6-5 and J is TRBJ1-5; no clear D gene. Between the trimmed V and J ends, which lost 8 bases and 2 bases, there was a span of 16 bases. Germline V gene sequence: CDR1 MNHEY, CDR2 SVGAGI. The CDR3 loop spans 15 amino acids. The CDR3 sequence: CASELSWRGNQPQHF. CDR3 DNA sequence: TGTGCCAGCGAGTTGTCTTGGAGGGGCAATCAGCCCCAGCATTTT.

This chain uses TRBV5-1 with TRBJ1-4; no reliable D call. V dropped 5 bases and J dropped 7 bases, with 18 bases sitting between them. This CDR3 region has 15 residues. Per germline, CDR1 SGHRS and CDR2 YFSETQ. The DNA for the CDR3 is TGCGCCAGCAGACCCCTCGGGGTGATTAGTGAAAAACTGTTTTTT. Protein sequence: CASRPLGVISEKLFF. The full variable domain, its missing parts supplied by reference TRBV5-1 and TRBJ1-4, is KAGVTQTPRYLIKTRGQQVTLSCSPISGHRSVSWYQQTPGQGLQFLFEYFSETQRNKGNFPGRFSGRQFSNSRSEMNVSTLELGDSALYLCASRPLGVISEKLFFGSGTQLSVL.

The chain links TRBV5-1 to TRBJ1-1, with 9 bases aligning to TRBD1. CDR3 size: 14 residues. V trimming: 4 bases; J trimming: 3 bases; junction bases outside the gene matches: 4. CDR1 and CDR2 (germline): SGHRS, YFSETQ. The CDR3, as DNA: TGCGCCAGCAGCCCAGACAGGGGGGACACTGAAGCTTTCTTT. Translating it yields CASSPDRGDTEAFF.

The rearrangement links TRBV28 to TRBJ1-5; 7 positions match TRBD1. Germline V gene lookup returns CDR1 MDHEN and CDR2 SYDVKM. V lost 6 bases and J lost 2; bases outside the gene matches: 7. The CDR3 loop spans 15 amino acids. The CDR3 DNA follows: TGTGCCAGCAGCAACCGGGACAGTGGCAATCAGCCCCAGCATTTT. Residues: CASSNRDSGNQPQHF.

The V and J genes are TRBV28 and TRBJ1-6, with 8 bases matching TRBD1. Germline CDR1 reads MDHEN; CDR2 reads SYDVKM. This CDR3 comprises 14 residues. The V and J ends lost 6 bases and 8 bases, in that order; junction bases with no gene match: 6. The CDR3 DNA reads as TGTGCCAGCAGCCGACAGGGGTTTGATTCACCCCTCCACTTT. It encodes CASSRQGFDSPLHF.

The CDR3 DNA sequence: TGTGCCACCAGCAGAGCGGGGGGCTACACAGATACGCAGTATTTT. Encoded protein: CATSRAGGYTDTQYF. The chain is built from TRBV15 and TRBJ2-3, with a tentative D call TRBD2 (7 bases). The CDR3 is made up of 15 amino acids. CDR1 is LNHNV and CDR2 is YYDKDF in the germline V gene (reference sequence). The V and J ends lost 1 base and 2 bases respectively, with 10 bases between them.

V and J are TRBV9 and TRBJ1-2, with D unclear. Germline loops: CDR1 SGDLS, CDR2 YYNGEE. Between the trimmed V and J ends, which lost 3 bases and 7 bases, there was a span of 7 bases. This CDR3 region has 11 residues. For the CDR3, the DNA is TGTGCCAGCAGCGCGCTCGGTGGCTACACCTTC. Its translation: CASSALGGYTF.